This T cell receptor beta chain was sequenced in a study of blood T cell repertoires in COVID-19. Study at large: The samples span acute and convalescent COVID-19 from the United States, Italy and Spain.

The germline CDR1 and CDR2 sequences are SGHRS and YFSETQ. The CDR3 has 13 amino acids. V was pared by 3 bases and J by 1 base, with 7 bases between. Sequencing used immunoSEQ multiplex PCR; TCRdb keeps in-frame clones, though not all of them. The table has roughly 60,000 clones, around 80% seen once; the top ten hold roughly 6%. Sequenced input: peripheral blood. The V and J genes are TRBV5-1 and TRBJ1-1; tentative D call: TRBD1 (6 bases). The TCR originated in a woman aged 55 to 70 with acute or convalescent COVID-19. CDR3 nucleotide sequence: TGCGCCAGCAGCTACAGGGCGAACACTGAAGCTTTCTTT. The encoded protein is CASSYRANTEAFF.